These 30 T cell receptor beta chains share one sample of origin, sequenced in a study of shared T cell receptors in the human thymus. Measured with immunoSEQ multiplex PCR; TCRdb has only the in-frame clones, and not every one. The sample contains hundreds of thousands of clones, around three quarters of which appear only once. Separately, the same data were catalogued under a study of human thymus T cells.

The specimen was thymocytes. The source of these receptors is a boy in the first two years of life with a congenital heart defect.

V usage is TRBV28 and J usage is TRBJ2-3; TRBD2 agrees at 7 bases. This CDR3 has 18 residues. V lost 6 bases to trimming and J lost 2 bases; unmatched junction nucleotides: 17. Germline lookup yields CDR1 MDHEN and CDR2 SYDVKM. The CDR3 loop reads CASSLTPASGAPTDTQYF. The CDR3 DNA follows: TGTGCCAGCAGCCTAACCCCCGCCAGCGGGGCGCCCACAGATACGCAGTATTTT.

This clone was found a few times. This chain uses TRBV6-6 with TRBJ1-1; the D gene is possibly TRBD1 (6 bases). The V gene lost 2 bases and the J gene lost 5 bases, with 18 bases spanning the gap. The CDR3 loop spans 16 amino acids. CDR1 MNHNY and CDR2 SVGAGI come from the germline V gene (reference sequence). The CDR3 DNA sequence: TGTGCCAGCAGTTACCAGCCAGGGGAAGCTGGGACTGAAGCTTTCTTT. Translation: CASSYQPGEAGTEAFF.

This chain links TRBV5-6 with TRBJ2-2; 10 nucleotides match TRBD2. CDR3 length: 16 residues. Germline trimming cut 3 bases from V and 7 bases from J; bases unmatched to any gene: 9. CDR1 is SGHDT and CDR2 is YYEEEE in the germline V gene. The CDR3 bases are TGTGCCAGCAGCTGCACGGCTAGCGGGGGAGGCGGGGAGCTGTTTTTT. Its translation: CASSCTASGGGGELFF.

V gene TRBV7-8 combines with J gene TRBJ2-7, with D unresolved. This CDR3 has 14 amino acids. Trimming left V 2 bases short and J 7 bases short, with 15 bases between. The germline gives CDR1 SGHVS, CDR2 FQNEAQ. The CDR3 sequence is CASSLQPGGPEQYF. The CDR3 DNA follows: TGTGCCAGCAGCTTACAGCCCGGTGGGCCGGAGCAGTACTTC.

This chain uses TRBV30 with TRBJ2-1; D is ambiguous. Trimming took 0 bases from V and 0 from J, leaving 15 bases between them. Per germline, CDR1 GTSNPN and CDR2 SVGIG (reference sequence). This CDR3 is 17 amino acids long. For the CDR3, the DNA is TGTGCCTGGAGTGTAAGATGGGCCCCCAGCTCCTACAATGAGCAGTTCTTC. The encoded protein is CAWSVRWAPSSYNEQFF.

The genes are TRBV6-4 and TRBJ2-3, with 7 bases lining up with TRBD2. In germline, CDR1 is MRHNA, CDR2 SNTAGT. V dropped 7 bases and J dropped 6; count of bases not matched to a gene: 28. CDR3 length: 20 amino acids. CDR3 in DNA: TGTGCCAGCACCAAATGGGTCCTTACTCCGCGCGGGAGTACGGGGGATACGCAGTATTTT. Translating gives CASTKWVLTPRGSTGDTQYF.

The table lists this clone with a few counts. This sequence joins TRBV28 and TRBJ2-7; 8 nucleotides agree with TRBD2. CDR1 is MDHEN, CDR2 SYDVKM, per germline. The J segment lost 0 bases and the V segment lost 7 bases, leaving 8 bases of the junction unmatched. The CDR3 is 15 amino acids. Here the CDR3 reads CASIRRGGYSYEQYF. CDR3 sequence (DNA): TGTGCCAGCATACGCCGGGGGGGTTACTCCTACGAGCAGTACTTC.

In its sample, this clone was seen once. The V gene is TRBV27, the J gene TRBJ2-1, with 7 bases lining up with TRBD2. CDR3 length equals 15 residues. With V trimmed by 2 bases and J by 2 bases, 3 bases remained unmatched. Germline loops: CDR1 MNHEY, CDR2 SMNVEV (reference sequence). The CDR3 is CASSLAGETYNEQFF. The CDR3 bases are TGTGCCAGCAGTTTAGCGGGAGAGACCTACAATGAGCAGTTCTTC.

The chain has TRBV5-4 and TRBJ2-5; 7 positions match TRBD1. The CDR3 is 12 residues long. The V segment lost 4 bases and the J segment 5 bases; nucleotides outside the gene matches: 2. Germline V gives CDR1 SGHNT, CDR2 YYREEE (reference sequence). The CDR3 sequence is CASSPTGETQYF. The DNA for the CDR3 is TGTGCCAGCAGCCCGACAGGGGAGACCCAGTACTTC. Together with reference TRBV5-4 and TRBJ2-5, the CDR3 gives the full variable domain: ETGVTQSPTHLIKTRGQQVTLRCSSQSGHNTVSWYQQALGQGPQFIFQYYREEENGRGNFPPRFSGLQFPNYSSELNVNALELDDSALYLCASSPTGETQYFGPGTRLLVL.

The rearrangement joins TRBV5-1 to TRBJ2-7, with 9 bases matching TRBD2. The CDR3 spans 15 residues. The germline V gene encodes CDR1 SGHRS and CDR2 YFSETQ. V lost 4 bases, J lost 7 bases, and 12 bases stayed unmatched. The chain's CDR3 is CASSPGMVAGEEQYF. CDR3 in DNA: TGCGCCAGCAGCCCTGGCATGGTAGCGGGAGAAGAGCAGTACTTC.

The CDR3 DNA follows: TGTGCCAGCAGCCGTTCGAGAAATCAGGCAAGCCAAGAGACCCAGTACTTC. Its translation is CASSRSRNQASQETQYF. The rearrangement uses TRBV2 and TRBJ2-5; the D is unclear. V lost 6 bases and J 1 base, leaving 21 bases between the germline ends. Germline values: CDR1 SNHLY, CDR2 FYNNEI. The CDR3 is 17 residues long. The full variable domain, rest sourced from reference TRBV2 and TRBJ2-5, is EPEVTQTPSHQVTQMGQEVILRCVPISNHLYFYWYRQILGQKVEFLVSFYNNEISEKSEIFDDQFSVERPDGSNFTLKIRSTKLEDSAMYFCASSRSRNQASQETQYFGPGTRLLVL.

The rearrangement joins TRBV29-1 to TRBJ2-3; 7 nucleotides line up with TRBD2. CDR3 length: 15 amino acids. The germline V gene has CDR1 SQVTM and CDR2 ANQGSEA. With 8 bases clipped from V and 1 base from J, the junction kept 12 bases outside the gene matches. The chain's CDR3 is CSFRSKGGGTDTQYF. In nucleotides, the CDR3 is TGCAGCTTCAGGTCCAAGGGAGGGGGCACAGATACGCAGTATTTT.

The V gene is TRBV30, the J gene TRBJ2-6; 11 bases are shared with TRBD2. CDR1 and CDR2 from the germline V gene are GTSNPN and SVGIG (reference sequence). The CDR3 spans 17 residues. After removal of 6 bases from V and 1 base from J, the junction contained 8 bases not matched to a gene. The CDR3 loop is CACNGLAGRSGANVLTF. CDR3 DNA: TGTGCCTGTAATGGACTAGCGGGCCGTTCTGGGGCCAACGTCCTGACTTTC.

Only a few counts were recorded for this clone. CDR3 residues: CASSLGQNPRSSYEQYF. For the CDR3, the DNA is TGTGCCAGCAGCTTAGGTCAGAATCCCCGCAGCTCCTACGAGCAGTACTTC. The rearrangement links TRBV7-2 to TRBJ2-7; D is unresolved. This CDR3 is 17 amino acids long. Germline values: CDR1 SGHTA, CDR2 FQGNSA. With 1 base removed from V and 0 bases from J, the gap between germline ends came to 16 bases.

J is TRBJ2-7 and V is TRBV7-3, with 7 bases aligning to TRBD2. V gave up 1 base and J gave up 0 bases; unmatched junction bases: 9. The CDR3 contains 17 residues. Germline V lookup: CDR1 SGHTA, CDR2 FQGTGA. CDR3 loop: CASSLKGRSGISYEQYF. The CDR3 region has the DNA TGTGCCAGCAGCTTAAAGGGACGAAGCGGGATCTCCTACGAGCAGTACTTC. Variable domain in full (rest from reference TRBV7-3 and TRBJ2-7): GAGVSQTPSNKVTEKGKYVELRCDPISGHTALYWYRQSLGQGPEFLIYFQGTGAADDSGLPNDRFFAVRPEGSVSTLKIQRTERGDSAVYLCASSLKGRSGISYEQYFGPGTRLTVT.

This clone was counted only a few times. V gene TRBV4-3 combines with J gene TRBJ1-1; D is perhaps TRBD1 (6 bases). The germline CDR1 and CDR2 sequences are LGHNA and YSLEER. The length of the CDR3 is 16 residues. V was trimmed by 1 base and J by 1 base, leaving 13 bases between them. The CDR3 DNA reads TGCGCCAGCAGCCAAGGGACCGCAGGGGAGAACACTGAAGCTTTCTTT. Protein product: CASSQGTAGENTEAFF.

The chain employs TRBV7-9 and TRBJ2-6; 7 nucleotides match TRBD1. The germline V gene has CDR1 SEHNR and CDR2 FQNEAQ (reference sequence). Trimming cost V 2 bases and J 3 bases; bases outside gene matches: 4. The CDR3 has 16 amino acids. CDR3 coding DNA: TGTGCCAGCAGCTTAACCGACAGGGATGGGGCCAACGTCCTGACTTTC. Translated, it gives CASSLTDRDGANVLTF.

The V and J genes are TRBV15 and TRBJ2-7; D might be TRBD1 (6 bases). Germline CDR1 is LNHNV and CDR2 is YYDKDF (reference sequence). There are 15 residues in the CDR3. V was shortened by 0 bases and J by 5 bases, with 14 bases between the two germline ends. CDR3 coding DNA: TGTGCCACCAGCAGAGACCGATCGACAGGCAACGAGCAGTACTTC. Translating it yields CATSRDRSTGNEQYF.

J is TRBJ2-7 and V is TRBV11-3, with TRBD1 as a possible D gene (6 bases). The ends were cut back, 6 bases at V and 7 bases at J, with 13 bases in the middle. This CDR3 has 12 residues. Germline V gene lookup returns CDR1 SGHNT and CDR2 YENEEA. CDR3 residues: CASSLGGWEQYF. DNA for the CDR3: TGTGCCAGCAGTCTAGGGGGTTGGGAGCAGTACTTC.

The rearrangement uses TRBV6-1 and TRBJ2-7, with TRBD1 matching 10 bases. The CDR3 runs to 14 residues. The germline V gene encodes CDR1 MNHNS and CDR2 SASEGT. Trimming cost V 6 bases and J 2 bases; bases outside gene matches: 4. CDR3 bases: TGTGCCAGCAGGGGGACAGGGGTCCCCTACGAGCAGTACTTC. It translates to CASRGTGVPYEQYF.

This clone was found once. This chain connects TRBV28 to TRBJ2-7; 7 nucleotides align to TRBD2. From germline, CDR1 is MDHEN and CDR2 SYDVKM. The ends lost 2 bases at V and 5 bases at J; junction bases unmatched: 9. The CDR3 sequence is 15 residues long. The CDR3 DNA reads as TGTGCCAGCAGTTTAGACGGGAGGCCTAGGGACGAGCAGTACTTC. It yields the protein CASSLDGRPRDEQYF.

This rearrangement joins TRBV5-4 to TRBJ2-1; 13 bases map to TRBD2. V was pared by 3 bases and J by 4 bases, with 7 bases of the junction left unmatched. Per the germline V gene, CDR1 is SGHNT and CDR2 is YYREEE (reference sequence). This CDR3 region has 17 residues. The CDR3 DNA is TGTGCCAGCAGCTCATGGACTAGCGGGAGACCATACAATGAGCAGTTCTTC. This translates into CASSSWTSGRPYNEQFF.

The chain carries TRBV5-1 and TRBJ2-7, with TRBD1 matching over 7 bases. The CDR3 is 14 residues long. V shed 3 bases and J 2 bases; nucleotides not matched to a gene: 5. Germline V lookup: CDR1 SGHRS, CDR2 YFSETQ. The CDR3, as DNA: TGCGCCAGCAGCTCGGGACAGCACGCCTACGAGCAGTACTTC. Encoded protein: CASSSGQHAYEQYF.

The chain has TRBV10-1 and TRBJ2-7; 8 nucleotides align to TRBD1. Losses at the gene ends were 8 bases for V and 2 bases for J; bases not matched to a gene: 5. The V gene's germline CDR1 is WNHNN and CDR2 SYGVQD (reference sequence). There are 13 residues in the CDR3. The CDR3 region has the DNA TGCGCCAGCCCGGACAGGGATCCCTACGAGCAGTACTTC. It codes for CASPDRDPYEQYF.

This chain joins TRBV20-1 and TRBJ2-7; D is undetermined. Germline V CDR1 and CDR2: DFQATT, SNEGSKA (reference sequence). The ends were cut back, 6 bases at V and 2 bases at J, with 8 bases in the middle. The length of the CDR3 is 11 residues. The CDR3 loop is CSAPEPYEQYF. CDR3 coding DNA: TGCAGTGCCCCAGAACCCTACGAGCAGTACTTC.

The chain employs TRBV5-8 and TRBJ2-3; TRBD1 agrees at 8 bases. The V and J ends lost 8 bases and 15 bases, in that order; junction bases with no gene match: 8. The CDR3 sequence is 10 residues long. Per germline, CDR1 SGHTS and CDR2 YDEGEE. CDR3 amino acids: CASSGTGGYF. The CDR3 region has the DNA TGTGCCAGTTCCGGGACAGGAGGATATTTT.

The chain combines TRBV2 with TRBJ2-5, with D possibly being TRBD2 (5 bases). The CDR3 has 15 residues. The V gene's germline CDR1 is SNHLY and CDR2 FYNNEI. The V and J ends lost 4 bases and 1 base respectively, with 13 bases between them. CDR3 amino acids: CASSAVLRGQETQYF. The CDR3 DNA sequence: TGTGCCAGCAGTGCAGTTCTCCGGGGCCAAGAGACCCAGTACTTC.

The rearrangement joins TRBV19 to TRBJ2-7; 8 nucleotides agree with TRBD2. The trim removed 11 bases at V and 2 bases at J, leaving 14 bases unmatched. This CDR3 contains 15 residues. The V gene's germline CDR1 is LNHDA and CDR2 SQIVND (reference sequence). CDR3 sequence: CAGLQKRESTYEQYF. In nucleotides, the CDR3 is TGTGCCGGACTGCAAAAGCGGGAGTCTACCTACGAGCAGTACTTC.

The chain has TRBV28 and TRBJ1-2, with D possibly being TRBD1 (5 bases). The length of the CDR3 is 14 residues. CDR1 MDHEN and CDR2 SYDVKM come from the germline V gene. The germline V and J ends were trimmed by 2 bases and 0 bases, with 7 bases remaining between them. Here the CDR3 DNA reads TGTGCCAGCAGTTTAGGACACGCTAACTATGGCTACACCTTC. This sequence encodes CASSLGHANYGYTF.

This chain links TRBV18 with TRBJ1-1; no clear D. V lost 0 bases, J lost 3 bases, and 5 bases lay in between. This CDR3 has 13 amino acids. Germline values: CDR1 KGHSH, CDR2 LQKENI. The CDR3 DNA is TGTGCCAGCTCACCACCGGCGGACACTGAAGCTTTCTTT. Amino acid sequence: CASSPPADTEAFF. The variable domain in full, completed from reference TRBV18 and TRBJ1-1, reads NAGVMQNPRHLVRRRGQEARLRCSPMKGHSHVYWYRQLPEEGLKFMVYLQKENIIDESGMPKERFSAEFPKEGPSILRIQQVVRGDSAAYFCASSPPADTEAFFGQGTRLTVV.